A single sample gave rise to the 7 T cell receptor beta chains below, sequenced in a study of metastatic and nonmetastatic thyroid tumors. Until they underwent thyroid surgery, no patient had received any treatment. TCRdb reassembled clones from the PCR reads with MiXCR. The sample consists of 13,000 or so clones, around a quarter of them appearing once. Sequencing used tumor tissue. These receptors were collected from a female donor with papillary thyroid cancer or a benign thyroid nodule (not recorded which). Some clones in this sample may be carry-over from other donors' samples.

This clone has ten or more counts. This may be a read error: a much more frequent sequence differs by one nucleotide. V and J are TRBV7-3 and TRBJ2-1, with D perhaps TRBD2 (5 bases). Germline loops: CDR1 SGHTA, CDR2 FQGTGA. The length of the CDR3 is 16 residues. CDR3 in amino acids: CASSLNGIGLYNEQLF. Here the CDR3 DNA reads TGTGCCAGCAGCTTAAACGGGATCGGCCTTTACAATGAGCAGCTCTTC.

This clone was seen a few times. The CDR3 here is CASSLLAGGEQFF. CDR3 DNA sequence: TGTGCCAGCAGTTTGTTAGCGGGAGGTGAGCAGTTCTTC. The genes are TRBV12-3 or TRBV12-4 and TRBJ2-1, with 10 bases aligning to TRBD2. This CDR3 is 13 amino acids long. V lost 3 bases to trimming and J lost 9 bases; unmatched junction nucleotides: 2.

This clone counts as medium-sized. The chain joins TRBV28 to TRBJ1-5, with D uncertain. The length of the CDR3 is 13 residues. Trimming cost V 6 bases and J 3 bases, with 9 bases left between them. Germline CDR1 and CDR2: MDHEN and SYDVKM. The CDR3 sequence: CASSLNPNQPQHF. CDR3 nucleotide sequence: TGTGCCAGCAGCCTGAACCCCAATCAGCCCCAGCATTTT. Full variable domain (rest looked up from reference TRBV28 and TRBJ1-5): DVKVTQSSRYLVKRTGEKVFLECVQDMDHENMFWYRQDPGLGLRLIYFSYDVKMKEKGDIPEGYSVSREKKERFSLILESASTNQTSMYLCASSLNPNQPQHFGDGTRLSIL.

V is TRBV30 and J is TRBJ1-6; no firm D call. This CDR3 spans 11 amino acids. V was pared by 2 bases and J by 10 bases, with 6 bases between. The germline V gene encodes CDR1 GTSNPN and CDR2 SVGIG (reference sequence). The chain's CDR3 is CAWSSSSPLHF. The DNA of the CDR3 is TGTGCCTGGAGTTCATCATCACCCCTCCACTTT. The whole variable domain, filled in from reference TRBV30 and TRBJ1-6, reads SQTIHQWPATLVQPVGSPLSLECTVEGTSNPNLYWYRQAAGRGLQLLFYSVGIGQISSEVPQNLSASRPQDRQFILSSKKLLLSDSGFYLCAWSSSSPLHFGNGTRLTVT.

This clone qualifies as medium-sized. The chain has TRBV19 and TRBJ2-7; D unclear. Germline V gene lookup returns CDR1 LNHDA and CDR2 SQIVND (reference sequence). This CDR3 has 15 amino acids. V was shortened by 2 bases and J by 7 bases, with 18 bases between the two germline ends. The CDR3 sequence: CASSISPYPMGEQYF. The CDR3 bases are TGTGCCAGTAGTATAAGCCCCTACCCGATGGGGGAGCAGTACTTC.

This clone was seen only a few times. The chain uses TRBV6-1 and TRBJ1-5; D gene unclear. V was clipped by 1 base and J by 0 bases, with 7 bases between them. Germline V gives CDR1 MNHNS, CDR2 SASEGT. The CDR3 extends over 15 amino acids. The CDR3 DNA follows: TGTGCCAGCAGTGAAGACCCGGATAGCAATCAGCCCCAGCATTTT. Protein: CASSEDPDSNQPQHF.

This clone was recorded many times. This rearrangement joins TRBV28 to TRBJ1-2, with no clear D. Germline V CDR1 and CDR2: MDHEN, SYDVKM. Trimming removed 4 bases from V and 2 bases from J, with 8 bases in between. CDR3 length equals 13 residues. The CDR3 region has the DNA TGTGCCAGCAGTTCTGGCGCGAACTATGGCTACACCTTC. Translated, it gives CASSSGANYGYTF.